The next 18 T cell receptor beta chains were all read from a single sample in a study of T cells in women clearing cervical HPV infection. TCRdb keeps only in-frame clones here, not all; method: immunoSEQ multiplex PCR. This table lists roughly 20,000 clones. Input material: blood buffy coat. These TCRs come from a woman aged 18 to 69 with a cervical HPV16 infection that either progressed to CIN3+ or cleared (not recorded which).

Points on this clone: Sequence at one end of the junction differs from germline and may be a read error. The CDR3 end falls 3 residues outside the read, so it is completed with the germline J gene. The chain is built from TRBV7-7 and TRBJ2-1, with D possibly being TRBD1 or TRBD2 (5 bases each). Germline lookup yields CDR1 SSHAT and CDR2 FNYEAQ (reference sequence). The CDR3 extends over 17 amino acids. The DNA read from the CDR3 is TGTGCTAGCAGCTTAGACAGCGGATGGAGCTCCTACAATGAG. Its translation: CASSLDSGWSSYNE. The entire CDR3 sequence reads CASSLDSGWSSYNEQFF.

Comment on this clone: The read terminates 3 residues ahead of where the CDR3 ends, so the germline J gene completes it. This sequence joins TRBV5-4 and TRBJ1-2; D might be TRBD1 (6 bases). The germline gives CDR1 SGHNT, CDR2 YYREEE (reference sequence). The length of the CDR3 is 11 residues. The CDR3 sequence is CASSTGQIYTF. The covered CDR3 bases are TGTGCCAGCAGCACCGGACAGATC. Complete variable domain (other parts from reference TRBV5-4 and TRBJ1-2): ETGVTQSPTHLIKTRGQQVTLRCSSQSGHNTVSWYQQALGQGPQFIFQYYREEENGRGNFPPRFSGLQFPNYSSELNVNALELDDSALYLCASSTGQIYTFGSGTRLTVV.

The part of the CDR3 DNA that was read is TGCGCCAGCAGCTCCCGAAGACAGGAACCGAGCTCCTACAATGAG. Protein sequence: CASSSRRQEPSSYNE. The whole CDR3 protein reads CASSSRRQEPSSYNEQFF. V usage is TRBV5-1 and J usage is TRBJ2-1; possible D gene TRBD1, 6 bases. The read terminates 3 residues ahead of where the CDR3 ends, so the germline J gene completes it. This CDR3 contains 18 residues. V gave up 3 bases and J gave up 0 bases, with 19 bases separating them. The germline V gene encodes CDR1 SGHRS and CDR2 YFSETQ.

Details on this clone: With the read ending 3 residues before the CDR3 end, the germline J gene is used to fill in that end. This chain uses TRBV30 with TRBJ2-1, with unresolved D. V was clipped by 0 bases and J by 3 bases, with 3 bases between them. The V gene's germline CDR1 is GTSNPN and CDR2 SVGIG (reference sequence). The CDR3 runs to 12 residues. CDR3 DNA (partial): TGTGCCTGGAGTGTCAGCTACAATGAG. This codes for CAWSVSYNE. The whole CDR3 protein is CAWSVSYNEQFF.

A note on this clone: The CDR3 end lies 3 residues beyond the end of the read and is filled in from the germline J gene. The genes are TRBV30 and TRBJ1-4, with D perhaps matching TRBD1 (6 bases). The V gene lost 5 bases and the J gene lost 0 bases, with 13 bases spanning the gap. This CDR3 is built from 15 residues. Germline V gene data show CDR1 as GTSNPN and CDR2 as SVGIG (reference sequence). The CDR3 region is CAWQRQDATNEKLFF. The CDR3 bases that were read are TGTGCCTGGCAAAGACAGGATGCAACTAATGAAAAA.

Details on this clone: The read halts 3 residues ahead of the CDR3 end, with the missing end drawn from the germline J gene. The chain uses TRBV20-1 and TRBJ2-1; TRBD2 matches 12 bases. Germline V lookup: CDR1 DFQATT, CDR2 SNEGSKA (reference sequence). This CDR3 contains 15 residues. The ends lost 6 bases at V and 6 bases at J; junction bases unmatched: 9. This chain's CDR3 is CSATLTSGGINEQFF. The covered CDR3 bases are TGCAGTGCAACCCTGACTAGCGGGGGAATCAATGAG.

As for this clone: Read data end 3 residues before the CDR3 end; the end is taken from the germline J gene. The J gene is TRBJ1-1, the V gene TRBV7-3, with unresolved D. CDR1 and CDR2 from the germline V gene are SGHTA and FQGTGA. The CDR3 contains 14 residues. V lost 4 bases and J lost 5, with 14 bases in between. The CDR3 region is CASSSLGDGTEAFF. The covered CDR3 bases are TGTGCCAGCAGCTCTCTGGGCGATGGGACTGAA.

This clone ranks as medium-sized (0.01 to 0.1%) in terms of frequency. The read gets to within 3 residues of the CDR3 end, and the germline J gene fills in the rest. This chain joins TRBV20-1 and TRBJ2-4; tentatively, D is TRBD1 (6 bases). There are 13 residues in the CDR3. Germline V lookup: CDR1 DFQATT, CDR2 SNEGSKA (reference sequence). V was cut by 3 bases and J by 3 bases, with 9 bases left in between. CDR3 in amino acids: CSASDRYKNIQYF. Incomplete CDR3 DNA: TGCAGTGCTAGTGACAGGTACAAAAACATT.

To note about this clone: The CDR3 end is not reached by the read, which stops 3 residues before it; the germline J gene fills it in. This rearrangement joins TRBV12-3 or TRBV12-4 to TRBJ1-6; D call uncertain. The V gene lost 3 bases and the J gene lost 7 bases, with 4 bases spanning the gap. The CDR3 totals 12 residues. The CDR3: CASSLSNSPLHF. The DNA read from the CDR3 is TGTGCCAGCAGTTTGTCAAATTCACCC.

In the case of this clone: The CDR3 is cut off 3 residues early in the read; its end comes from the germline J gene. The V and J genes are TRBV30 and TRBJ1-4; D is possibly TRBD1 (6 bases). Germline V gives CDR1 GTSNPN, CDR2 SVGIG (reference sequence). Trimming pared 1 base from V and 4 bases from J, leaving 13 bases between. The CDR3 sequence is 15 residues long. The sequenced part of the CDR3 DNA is TGTGCCTGGAGTGCCCACGGGACAATTAATGAAAAA. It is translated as CAWSAHGTINEK. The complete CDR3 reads CAWSAHGTINEKLFF.

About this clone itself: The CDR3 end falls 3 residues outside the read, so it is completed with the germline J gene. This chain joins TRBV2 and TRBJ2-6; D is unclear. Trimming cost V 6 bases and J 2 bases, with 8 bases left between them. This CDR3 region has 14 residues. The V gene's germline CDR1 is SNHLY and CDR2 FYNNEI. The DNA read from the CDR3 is TGTGCCAGCAGCAGAAGTGCTGGGGCCAACGTC. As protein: CASSRSAGANV. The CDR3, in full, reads CASSRSAGANVLTF.

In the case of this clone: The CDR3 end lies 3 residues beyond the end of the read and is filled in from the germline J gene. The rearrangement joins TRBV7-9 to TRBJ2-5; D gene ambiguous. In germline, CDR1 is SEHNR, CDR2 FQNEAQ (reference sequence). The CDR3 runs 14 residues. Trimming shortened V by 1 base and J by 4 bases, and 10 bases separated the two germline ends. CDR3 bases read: TGTGCCAGCAGCTTAGTAAGCGTGCGAGAGACC. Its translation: CASSLVSVRET. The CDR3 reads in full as CASSLVSVRETQYF.

The CDR3 protein is CASSLSGGGYNEQFF. The sequenced CDR3 bases are TGTGCCAGCAGCTTAAGCGGGGGGGGCTACAATGAG. The gene calls are TRBV13 and TRBJ2-1; TRBD2 matches at 10 bases. The read gets to within 3 residues of the CDR3 end, and the germline J gene fills in the rest. J was trimmed by 3 bases and V by 2 bases; bases with no gene match: 1. CDR1 is PRHDT and CDR2 is FYEKMQ in the germline V gene (reference sequence). This CDR3 is 15 amino acids long.

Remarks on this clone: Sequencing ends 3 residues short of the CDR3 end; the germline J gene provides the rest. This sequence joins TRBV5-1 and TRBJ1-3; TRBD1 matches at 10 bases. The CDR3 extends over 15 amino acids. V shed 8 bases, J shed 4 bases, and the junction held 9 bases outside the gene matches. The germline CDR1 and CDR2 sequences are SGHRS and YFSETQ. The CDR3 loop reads CARLRDRGSGNTIYF. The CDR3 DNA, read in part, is TGCGCCAGGCTCCGGGACAGGGGCTCCGGAAACACC.

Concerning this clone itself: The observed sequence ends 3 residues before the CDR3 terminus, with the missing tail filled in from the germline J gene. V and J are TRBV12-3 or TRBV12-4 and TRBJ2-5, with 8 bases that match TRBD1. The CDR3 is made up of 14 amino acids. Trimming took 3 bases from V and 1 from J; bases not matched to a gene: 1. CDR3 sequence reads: CASSFTGGQETQYF. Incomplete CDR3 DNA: TGTGCCAGCAGTTTCACAGGGGGCCAAGAGACC.

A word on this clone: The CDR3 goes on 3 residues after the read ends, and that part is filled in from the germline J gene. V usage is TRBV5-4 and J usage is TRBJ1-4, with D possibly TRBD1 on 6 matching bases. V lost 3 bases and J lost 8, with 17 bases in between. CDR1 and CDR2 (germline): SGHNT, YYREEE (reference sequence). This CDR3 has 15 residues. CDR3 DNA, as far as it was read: TGTGCCAGCAGCTCGGACGGGGGGCGAGTGGAAAAA. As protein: CASSSDGGRVEK. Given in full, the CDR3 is CASSSDGGRVEKLFF.

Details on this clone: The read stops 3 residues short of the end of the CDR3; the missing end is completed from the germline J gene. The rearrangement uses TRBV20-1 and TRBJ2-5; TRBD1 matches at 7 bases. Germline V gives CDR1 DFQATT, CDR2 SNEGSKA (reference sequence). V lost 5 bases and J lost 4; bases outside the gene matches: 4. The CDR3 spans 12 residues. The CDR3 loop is CSALGQVETQYF. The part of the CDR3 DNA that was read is TGCAGTGCTCTAGGACAGGTAGAGACC.

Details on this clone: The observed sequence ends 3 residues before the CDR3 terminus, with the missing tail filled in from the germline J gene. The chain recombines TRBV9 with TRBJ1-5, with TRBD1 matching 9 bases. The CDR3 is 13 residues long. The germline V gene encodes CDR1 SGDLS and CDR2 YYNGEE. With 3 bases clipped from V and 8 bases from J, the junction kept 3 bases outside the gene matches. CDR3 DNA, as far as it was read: TGTGCCAGCAGCGCGGGACAGGGTGAGCCC. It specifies CASSAGQGEP. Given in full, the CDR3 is CASSAGQGEPQHF.